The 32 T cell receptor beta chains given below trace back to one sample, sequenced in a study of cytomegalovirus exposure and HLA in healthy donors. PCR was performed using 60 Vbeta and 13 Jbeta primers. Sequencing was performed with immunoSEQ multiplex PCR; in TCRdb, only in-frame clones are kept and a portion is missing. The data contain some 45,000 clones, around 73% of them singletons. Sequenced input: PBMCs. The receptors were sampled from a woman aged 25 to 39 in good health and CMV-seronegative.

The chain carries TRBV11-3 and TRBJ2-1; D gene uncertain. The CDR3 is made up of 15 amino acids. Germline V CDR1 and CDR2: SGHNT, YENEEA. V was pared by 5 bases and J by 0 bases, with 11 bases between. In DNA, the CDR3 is TGTGCCAGCAGCCTTACACCAAACTCCTACAATGAGCAGTTCTTC. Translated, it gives CASSLTPNSYNEQFF.

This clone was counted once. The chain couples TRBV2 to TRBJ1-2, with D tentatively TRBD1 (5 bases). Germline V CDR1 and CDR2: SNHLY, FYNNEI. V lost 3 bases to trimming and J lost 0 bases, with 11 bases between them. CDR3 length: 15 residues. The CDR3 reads CASSEMTDANYGYTF. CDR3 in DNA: TGTGCCAGCAGTGAGATGACAGACGCTAACTATGGCTACACCTTC.

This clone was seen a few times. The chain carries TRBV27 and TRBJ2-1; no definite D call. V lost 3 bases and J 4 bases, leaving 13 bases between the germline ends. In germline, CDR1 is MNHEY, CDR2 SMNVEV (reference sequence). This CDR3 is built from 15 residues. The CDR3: CASSFGEGVYNEQFF. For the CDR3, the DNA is TGTGCCAGCAGTTTCGGAGAAGGAGTATACAATGAGCAGTTCTTC.

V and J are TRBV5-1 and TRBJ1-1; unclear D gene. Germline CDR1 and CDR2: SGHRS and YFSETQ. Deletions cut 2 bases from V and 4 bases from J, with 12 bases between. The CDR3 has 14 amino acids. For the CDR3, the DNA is TGCGCCAGCAGCTTCGGGTTTGGAAGCACTGAAGCTTTCTTT. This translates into CASSFGFGSTEAFF. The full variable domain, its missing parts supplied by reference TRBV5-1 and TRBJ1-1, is KAGVTQTPRYLIKTRGQQVTLSCSPISGHRSVSWYQQTPGQGLQFLFEYFSETQRNKGNFPGRFSGRQFSNSRSEMNVSTLELGDSALYLCASSFGFGSTEAFFGQGTRLTVV.

CDR3 sequence reads: CASSYDRAGNTIYF. The CDR3 bases are TGTGCCAGCAGTTACGACAGGGCTGGAAACACCATATATTTT. The chain joins TRBV6-5 to TRBJ1-3; 7 nucleotides line up with TRBD1. V gave up 2 bases and J gave up 2 bases; unmatched junction bases: 0. Per the germline V gene, CDR1 is MNHEY and CDR2 is SVGAGI. This CDR3 is built from 14 residues.

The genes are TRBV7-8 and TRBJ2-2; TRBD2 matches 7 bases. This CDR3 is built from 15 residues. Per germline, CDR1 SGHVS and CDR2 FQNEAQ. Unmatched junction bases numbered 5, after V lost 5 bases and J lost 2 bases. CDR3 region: CASSPSGTNTGELFF. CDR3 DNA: TGTGCCAGCAGCCCCAGCGGGACCAACACCGGGGAGCTGTTTTTT.

The CDR3 DNA follows: TGTGCCAGCAGCCAAGGGCGGGGGGGAAGTCTTGGAAATGAGCAGTTCTTC. Translation: CASSQGRGGSLGNEQFF. The chain combines TRBV4-2 with TRBJ2-1; 9 nucleotides align to TRBD2. The CDR3 contains 17 residues. Germline loops: CDR1 LGHNA, CDR2 YNFKEQ. V was pared by 1 base and J by 7 bases, with 11 bases of the junction left unmatched.

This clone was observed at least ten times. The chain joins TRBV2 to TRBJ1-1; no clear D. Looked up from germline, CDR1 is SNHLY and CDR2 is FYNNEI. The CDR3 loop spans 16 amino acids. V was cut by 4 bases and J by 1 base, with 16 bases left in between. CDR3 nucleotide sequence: TGTGCCAGCAGTGTAAGACGGGCGGGTGCGAACACTGAAGCTTTCTTT. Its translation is CASSVRRAGANTEAFF.

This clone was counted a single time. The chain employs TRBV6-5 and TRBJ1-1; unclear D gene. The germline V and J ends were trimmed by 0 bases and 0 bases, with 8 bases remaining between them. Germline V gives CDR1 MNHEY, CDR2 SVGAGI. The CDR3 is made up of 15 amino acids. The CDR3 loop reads CASSYSLEMNTEAFF. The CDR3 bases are TGTGCCAGCAGTTACTCGCTCGAGATGAACACTGAAGCTTTCTTT.

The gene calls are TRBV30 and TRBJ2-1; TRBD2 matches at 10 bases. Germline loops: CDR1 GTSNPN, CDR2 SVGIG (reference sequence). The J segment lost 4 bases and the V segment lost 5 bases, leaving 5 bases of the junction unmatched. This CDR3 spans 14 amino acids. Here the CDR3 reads CAWLAGGEYNEQFF. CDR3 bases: TGTGCCTGGTTAGCGGGAGGCGAGTACAATGAGCAGTTCTTC.

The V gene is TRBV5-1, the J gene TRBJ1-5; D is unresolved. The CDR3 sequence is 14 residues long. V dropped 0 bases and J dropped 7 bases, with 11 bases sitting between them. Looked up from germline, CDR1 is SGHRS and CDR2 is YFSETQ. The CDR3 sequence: CASSLDYPRQPQHF. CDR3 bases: TGCGCCAGCAGCTTGGACTACCCCCGGCAGCCCCAGCATTTT. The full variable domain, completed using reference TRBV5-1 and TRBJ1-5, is KAGVTQTPRYLIKTRGQQVTLSCSPISGHRSVSWYQQTPGQGLQFLFEYFSETQRNKGNFPGRFSGRQFSNSRSEMNVSTLELGDSALYLCASSLDYPRQPQHFGDGTRLSIL.

In DNA form, the CDR3 reads TGCAGCGTGACGACAGTACAAGAGACCCAGTACTTC. Its translation: CSVTTVQETQYF. The rearrangement links TRBV29-1 to TRBJ2-5, with D perhaps TRBD1 (5 bases). CDR1 SQVTM and CDR2 ANQGSEA come from the germline V gene. Deletions cut 6 bases from V and 2 bases from J, with 10 bases between. The CDR3 sequence is 12 residues long.

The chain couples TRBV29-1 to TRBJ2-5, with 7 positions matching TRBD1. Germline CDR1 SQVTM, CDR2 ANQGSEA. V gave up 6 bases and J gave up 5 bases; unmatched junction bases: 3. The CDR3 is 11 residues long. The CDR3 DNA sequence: TGCAGCGTCGACAGGGAGGAGACCCAGTACTTC. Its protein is CSVDREETQYF. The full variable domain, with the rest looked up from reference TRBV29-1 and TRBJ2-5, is SAVISQKPSRDICQRGTSLTIQCQVDSQVTMMFWYRQQPGQSLTLIATANQGSEATYESGFVIDKFPISRPNLTFSTLTVSNMSPEDSSIYLCSVDREETQYFGPGTRLLVL.

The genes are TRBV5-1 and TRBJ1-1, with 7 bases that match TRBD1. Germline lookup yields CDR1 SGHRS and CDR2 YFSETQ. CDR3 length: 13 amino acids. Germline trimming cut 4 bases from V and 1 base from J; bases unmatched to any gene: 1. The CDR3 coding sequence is TGCGCCAGCAGCCGACAGGGGAACACTGAAGCTTTCTTT. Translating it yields CASSRQGNTEAFF.

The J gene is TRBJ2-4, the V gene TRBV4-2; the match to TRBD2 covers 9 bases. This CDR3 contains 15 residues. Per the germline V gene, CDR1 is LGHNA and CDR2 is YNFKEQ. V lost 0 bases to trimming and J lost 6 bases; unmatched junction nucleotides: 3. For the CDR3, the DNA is TGTGCCAGCAGCCAAGAATCTAGCGGGGCAAACATTCAGTACTTC. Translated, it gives CASSQESSGANIQYF.

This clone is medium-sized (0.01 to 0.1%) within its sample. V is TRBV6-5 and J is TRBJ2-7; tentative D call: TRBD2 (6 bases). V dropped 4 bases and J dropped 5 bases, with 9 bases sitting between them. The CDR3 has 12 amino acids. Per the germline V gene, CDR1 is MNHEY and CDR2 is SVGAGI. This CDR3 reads CASSSAGHEQYF. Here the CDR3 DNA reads TGTGCCAGCAGTTCCGCGGGGCACGAGCAGTACTTC.

The CDR3 DNA is TGTGCCAGCAGTGCCGACCTAGCGGGACAGCAGTTCTTC. This translates into CASSADLAGQQFF. The chain uses TRBV6-6 and TRBJ2-1; 9 nucleotides align to TRBD2. This CDR3 has 13 amino acids. Unmatched junction bases numbered 7, after V lost 5 bases and J lost 11 bases. Germline V gene lookup returns CDR1 MNHNY and CDR2 SVGAGI (reference sequence).

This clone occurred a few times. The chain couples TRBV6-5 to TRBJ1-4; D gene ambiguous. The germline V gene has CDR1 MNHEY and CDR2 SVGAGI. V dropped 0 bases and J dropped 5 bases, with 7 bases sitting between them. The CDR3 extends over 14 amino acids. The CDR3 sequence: CASSYSIQNEKLFF. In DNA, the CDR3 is TGTGCCAGCAGTTACTCGATACAGAATGAAAAACTGTTTTTT.

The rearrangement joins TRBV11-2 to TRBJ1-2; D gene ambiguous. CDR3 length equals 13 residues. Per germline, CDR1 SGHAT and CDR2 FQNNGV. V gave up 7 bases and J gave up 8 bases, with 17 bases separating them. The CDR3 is CASTHLSARGYTF. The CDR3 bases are TGTGCCAGCACTCACCTCAGCGCGCGGGGCTACACCTTC.

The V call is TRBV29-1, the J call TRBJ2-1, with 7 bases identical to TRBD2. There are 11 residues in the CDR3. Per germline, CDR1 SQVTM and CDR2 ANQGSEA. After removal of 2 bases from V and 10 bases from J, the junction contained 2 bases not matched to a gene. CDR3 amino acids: CSVELAVEQFF. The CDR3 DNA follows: TGCAGCGTTGAACTAGCGGTCGAGCAGTTCTTC.

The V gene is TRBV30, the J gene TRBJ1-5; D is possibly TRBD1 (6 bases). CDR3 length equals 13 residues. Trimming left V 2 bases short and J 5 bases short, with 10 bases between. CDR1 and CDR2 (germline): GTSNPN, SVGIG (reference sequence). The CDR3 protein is CAWSSRGDQPQHF. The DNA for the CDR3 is TGTGCCTGGAGTTCCAGGGGAGATCAGCCCCAGCATTTT.

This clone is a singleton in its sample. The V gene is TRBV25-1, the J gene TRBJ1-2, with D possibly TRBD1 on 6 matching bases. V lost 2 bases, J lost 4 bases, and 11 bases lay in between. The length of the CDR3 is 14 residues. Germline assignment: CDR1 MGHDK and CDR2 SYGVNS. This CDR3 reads CASSEGGWTYGYTF. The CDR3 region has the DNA TGTGCCAGCAGTGAAGGGGGCTGGACCTATGGCTACACCTTC.

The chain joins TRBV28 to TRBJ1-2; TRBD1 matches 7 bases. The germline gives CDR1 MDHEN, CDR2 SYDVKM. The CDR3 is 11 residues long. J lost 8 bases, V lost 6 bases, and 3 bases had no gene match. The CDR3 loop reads CASRSDRGYTF. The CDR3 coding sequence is TGTGCCAGCAGGTCGGACAGGGGCTACACCTTC.

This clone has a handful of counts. CDR3: CATSREGSHSQPQHF. The CDR3 region has the DNA TGTGCCACCAGCAGAGAAGGCTCACACAGTCAGCCCCAGCATTTT. The V gene is TRBV15, the J gene TRBJ1-5; unclear D gene. CDR3 size: 15 residues. The germline V gene has CDR1 LNHNV and CDR2 YYDKDF (reference sequence). Trimming shortened V by 0 bases and J by 6 bases, and 12 bases separated the two germline ends.

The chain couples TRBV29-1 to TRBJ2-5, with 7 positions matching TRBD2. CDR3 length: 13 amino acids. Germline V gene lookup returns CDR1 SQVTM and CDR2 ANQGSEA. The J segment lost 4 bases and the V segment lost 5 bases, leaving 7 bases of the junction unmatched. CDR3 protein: CSVLGRVTETQYF. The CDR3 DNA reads TGCAGCGTTTTGGGGAGGGTCACAGAGACCCAGTACTTC.

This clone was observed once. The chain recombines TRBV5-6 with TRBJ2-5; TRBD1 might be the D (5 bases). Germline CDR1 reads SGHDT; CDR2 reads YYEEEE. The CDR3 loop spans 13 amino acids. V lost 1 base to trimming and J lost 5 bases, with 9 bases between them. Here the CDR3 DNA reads TGTGCCAGCAGCTTGCAGGGCAGGGAGACCCAGTACTTC. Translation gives CASSLQGRETQYF.

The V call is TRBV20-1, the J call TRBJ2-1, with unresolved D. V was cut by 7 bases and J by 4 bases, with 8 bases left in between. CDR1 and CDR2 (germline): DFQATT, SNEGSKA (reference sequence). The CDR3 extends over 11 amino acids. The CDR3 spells CSGSRYNEQFF. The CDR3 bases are TGCAGTGGCTCTAGGTACAATGAGCAGTTCTTC.

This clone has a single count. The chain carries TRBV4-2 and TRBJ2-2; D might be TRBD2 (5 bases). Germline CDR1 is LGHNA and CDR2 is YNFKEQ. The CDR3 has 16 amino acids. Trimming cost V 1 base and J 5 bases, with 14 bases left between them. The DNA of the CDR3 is TGTGCCAGCAGCCAAGCGGCCCGTACGGGGACCGGGGAGCTGTTTTTT. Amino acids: CASSQAARTGTGELFF.

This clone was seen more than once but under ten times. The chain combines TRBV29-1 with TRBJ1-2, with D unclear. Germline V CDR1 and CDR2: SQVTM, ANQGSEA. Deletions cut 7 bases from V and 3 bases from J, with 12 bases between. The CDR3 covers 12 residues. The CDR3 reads CSATVVDYGYTF. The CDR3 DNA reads TGCAGCGCCACAGTAGTGGACTATGGCTACACCTTC.

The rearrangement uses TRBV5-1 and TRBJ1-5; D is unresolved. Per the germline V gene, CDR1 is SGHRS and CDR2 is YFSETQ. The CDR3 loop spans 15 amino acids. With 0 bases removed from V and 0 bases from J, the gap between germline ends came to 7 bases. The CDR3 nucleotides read TGCGCCAGCAGCTTGGACAGTTATAGCAATCAGCCCCAGCATTTT. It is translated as CASSLDSYSNQPQHF.

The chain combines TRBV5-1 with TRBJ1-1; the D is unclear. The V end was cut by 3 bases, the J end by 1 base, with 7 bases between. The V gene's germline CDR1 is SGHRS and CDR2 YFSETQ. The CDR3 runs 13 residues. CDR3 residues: CASSSQENTEAFF. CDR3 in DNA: TGCGCCAGCAGCTCCCAGGAGAACACTGAAGCTTTCTTT.

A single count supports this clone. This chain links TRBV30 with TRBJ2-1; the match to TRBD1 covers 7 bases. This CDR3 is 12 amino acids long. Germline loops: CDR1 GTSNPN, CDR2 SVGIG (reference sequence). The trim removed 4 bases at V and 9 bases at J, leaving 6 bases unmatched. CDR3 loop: CAWTTGVGEQFF. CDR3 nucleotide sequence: TGTGCCTGGACCACAGGGGTGGGTGAGCAGTTCTTC.